This T cell receptor beta chain was recorded in a study of blood T cell repertoires in COVID-19. Study-level background: The origin of the acute and convalescent COVID-19 samples was the United States, Italy and Spain.

In the original analysis: Amplification from reference gene primers served as the basis for estimated nucleated cell counts. Measured with immunoSEQ multiplex PCR; TCRdb has only the in-frame clones, and not every one. The V and J calls and clone size are taken from that table; D and trimming were inferred from the DNA. The sample holds 71,000 or so clones; roughly four fifths are singletons and the top ten take approximately 28%. The CDR3 is made up of 14 amino acids. CDR1 is SGHTA and CDR2 is FQGTGA in the germline V gene. Trimming at V came to 5 bases and at J to 3 bases, leaving 5 bases not matched to a gene.

The TCR comes from a man between 70 and 80 years old with acute or convalescent COVID-19. The chain is built from TRBV7-3 and TRBJ2-7, with 9 bases that match TRBD1. Specimen: peripheral blood. CDR3 DNA sequence: TGTGCCAGCAGCCCTAAGACAGGGGGCTACGAGCAGTACTTC. It specifies CASSPKTGGYEQYF. The complete variable domain, with remaining parts taken from reference TRBV7-3 and TRBJ2-7, reads GAGVSQTPSNKVTEKGKYVELRCDPISGHTALYWYRQSLGQGPEFLIYFQGTGAADDSGLPNDRFFAVRPEGSVSTLKIQRTERGDSAVYLCASSPKTGGYEQYFGPGTRLTVT.